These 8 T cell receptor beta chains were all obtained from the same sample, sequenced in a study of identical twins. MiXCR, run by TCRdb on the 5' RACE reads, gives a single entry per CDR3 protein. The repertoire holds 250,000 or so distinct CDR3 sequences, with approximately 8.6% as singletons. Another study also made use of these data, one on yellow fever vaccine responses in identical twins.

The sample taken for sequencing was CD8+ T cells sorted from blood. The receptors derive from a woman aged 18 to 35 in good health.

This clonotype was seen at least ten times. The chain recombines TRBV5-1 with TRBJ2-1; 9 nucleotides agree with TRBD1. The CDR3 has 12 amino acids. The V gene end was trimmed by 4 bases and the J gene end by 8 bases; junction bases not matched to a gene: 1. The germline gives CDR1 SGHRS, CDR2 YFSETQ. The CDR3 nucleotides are TGCGCCAGCAGCCGGACAGGGGATGAGCAGTTCTTC. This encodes CASSRTGDEQFF.

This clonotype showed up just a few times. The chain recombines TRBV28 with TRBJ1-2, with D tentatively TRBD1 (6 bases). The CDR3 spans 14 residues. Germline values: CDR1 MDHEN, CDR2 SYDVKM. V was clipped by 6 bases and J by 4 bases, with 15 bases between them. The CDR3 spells CASSFAGQTYGYTF. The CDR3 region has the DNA TGTGCCAGCAGCTTCGCCGGACAGACCTATGGCTACACCTTC.

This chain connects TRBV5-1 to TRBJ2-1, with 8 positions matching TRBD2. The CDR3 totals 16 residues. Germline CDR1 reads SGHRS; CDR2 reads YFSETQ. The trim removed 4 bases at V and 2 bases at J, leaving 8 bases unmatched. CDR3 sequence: CASSNLAGPPYNEQFF. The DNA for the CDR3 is TGCGCCAGCAGCAACTTAGCGGGGCCTCCCTACAATGAGCAGTTCTTC.

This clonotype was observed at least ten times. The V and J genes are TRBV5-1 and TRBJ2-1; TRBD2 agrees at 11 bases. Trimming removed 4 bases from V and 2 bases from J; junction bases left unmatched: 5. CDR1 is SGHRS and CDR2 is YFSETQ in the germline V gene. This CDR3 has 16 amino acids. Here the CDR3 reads CASSPIAGGPYNEQFF. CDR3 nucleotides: TGCGCCAGCAGCCCTATAGCGGGAGGGCCCTACAATGAGCAGTTCTTC.

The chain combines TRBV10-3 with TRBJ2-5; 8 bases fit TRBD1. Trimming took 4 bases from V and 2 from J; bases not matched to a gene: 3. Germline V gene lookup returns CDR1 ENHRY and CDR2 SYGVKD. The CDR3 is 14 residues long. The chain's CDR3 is CAISVQGGQETQYF. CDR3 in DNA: TGTGCCATCAGTGTACAGGGGGGACAAGAGACCCAGTACTTC.

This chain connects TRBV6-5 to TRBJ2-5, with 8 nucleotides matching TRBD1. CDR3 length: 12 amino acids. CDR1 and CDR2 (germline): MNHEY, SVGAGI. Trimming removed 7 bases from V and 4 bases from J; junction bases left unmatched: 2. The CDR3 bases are TGTGCCAGCACAGGGGGCGCAGAGACCCAGTACTTC. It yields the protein CASTGGAETQYF.

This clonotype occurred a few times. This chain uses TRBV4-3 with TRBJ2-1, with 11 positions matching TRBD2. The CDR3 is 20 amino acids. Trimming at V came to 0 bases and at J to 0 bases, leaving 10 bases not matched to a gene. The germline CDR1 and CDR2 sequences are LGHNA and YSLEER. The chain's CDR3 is CASSQDRGLAVPASYNEQFF. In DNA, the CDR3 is TGCGCCAGCAGCCAAGATAGGGGACTAGCGGTGCCCGCCTCCTACAATGAGCAGTTCTTC.

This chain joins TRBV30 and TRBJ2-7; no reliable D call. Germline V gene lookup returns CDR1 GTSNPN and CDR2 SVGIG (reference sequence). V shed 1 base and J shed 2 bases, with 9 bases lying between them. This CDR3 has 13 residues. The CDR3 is CAWSAGAPYEQYF. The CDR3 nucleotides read TGTGCCTGGAGTGCGGGCGCTCCCTACGAGCAGTACTTC.